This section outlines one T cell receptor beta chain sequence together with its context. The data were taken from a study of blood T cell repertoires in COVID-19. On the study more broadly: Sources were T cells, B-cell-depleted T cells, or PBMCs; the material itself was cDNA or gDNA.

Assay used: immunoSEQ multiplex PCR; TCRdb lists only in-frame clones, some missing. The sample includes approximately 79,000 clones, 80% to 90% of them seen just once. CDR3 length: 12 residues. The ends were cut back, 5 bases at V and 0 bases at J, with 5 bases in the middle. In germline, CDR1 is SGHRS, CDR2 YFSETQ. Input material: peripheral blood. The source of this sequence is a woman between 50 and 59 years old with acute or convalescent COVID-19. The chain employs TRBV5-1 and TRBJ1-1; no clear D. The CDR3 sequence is CASRQMNTEAFF. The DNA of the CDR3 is TGCGCCAGCAGACAAATGAACACTGAAGCTTTCTTT.